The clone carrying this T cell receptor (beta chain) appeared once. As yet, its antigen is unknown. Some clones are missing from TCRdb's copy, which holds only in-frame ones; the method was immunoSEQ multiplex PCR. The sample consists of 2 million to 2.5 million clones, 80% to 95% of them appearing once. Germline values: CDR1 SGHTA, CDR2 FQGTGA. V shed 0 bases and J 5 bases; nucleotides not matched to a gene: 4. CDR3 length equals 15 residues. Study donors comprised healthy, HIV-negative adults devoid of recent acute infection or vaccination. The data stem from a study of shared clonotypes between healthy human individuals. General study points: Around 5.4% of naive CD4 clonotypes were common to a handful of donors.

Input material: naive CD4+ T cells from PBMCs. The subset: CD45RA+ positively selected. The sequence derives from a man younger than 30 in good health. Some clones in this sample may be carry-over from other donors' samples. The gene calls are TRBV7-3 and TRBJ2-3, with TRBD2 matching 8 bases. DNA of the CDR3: TGTGCCAGCAGCTTAACCAGGGCGGGAGGAGATACGCAGTATTTT. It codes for CASSLTRAGGDTQYF.